One T cell receptor beta chain is described in this entry. The germline V gene encodes CDR1 SGHRS and CDR2 YFSETQ. Losses at the gene ends were 0 bases for V and 3 bases for J; bases not matched to a gene: 4. The CDR3 consists of 16 residues. The data belong to a study of identical twins. MiXCR was run by TCRdb on the 5' RACE reads, yielding one entry per CDR3 protein. The data hold about 660,000 distinct CDR3 sequences, with about 9.4% observed a single time. The sample was also reused in another study, on yellow fever vaccine responses in identical twins.

The receptor comes from a woman younger than 35 in good health. Sequencing used PBMCs. The V call is TRBV5-1, the J call TRBJ2-5, with 11 positions matching TRBD2. CDR3 protein: CASSLVASGGKETQYF. DNA for the CDR3: TGCGCCAGCAGCTTGGTTGCTAGCGGGGGGAAAGAGACCCAGTACTTC.